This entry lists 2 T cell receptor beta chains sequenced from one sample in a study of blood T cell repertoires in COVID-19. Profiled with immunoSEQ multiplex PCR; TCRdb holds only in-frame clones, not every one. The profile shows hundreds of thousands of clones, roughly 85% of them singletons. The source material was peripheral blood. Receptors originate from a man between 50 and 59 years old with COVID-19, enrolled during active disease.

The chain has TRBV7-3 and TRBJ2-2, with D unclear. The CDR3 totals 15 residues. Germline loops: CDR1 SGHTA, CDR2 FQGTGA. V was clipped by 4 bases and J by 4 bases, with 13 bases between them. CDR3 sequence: CASSSRPRPTGELFF. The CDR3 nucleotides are TGTGCCAGCAGCTCCCGTCCTAGACCCACCGGGGAGCTGTTTTTT.

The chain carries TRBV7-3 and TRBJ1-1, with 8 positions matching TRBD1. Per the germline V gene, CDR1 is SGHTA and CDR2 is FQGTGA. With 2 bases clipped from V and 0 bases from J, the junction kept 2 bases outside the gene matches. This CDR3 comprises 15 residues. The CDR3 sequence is CASSLLDRVNTEAFF. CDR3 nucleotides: TGTGCCAGCAGCTTACTGGACAGGGTGAACACTGAAGCTTTCTTT.